The next 26 T cell receptor beta chains were all read from a single sample in a study of blood T cells in healthy people across ages. A second PCR, run for about 7 to 11 cycles, used a sample-barcoded 5' primer plus a J-beta primer mix. Via MiXCR, TCRdb re-called the 5' RACE reads, giving one row per CDR3 protein. Of hundreds of thousands of distinct CDR3 sequences detected, approximately 52% appear once; the ten largest clones hold roughly 13%. The sequencing sample was made of blood. Receptor source: a woman at least 80 years old in good health.

There are many counts of this clonotype. Here the CDR3 reads CASMRGGSTDTQYF. The CDR3 coding sequence is TGCGCCAGCATGCGGGGCGGGAGCACAGATACGCAGTATTTT. The chain recombines TRBV5-1 with TRBJ2-3; possibly TRBD2 for D (6 bases). Germline V gene sequence: CDR1 SGHRS, CDR2 YFSETQ. The CDR3 runs to 14 residues. V shed 6 bases and J shed 0 bases, with 11 bases lying between them.

The V and J genes are TRBV12-3 or TRBV12-4 and TRBJ1-6; D call uncertain. The CDR3 loop spans 13 amino acids. V lost 6 bases and J lost 10, with 13 bases in between. The CDR3 nucleotides read TGTGCCAGCAGGAAAGGCGCGGGATCACCCCTCCACTTT. Its protein is CASRKGAGSPLHF.

Points on this clonotype: A much larger clone lies a single base off, so this may be a read error. V and J are TRBV2 and TRBJ2-3; the D gene is possibly TRBD2 (5 bases). CDR3 size: 14 residues. Looked up from germline, CDR1 is SNHLY and CDR2 is FYNNEI. In DNA form, the CDR3 reads TGTGCCAGCAGTCTACTAGTAAGCACAGATATGCAGTATTTT. The encoded protein is CASSLLVSTDMQYF.

The V gene is TRBV7-2, the J gene TRBJ2-7; D is unclear. The J call is doubtful: the DNA matches TRBJ2-4 better. Germline CDR1 is SGHTA and CDR2 is FQGNSA. The CDR3 totals 16 residues. CDR3 sequence (DNA): TGTGCCAGCAGCTTAGATCAGAATTCGGCCAAAAACATTCAGTACTTC. Protein: CASSLDQNSAKNIQYF.

About this clonotype itself: This may be a read error: a much more frequent sequence differs by one nucleotide. The chain couples TRBV7-9 to TRBJ2-7; D remains ambiguous. Germline V gene lookup returns CDR1 SEHNR and CDR2 FQNEAQ (reference sequence). The CDR3 totals 13 residues. The CDR3 spells CASRSGPSYVQYF. In DNA form, the CDR3 reads TGTGCCAGCAGATCGGGCCCCTCCTACGTGCAGTACTTC.

This clonotype was seen once. This may stem from a read error, because a much larger clone lies one nucleotide away. The J gene is TRBJ2-1, the V gene TRBV10-3; 9 bases map to TRBD2. This CDR3 has 12 amino acids. Germline V gene data show CDR1 as ENHRY and CDR2 as SYGVKD. This CDR3 reads CTIGLAQDEQFF. The CDR3 coding sequence is TGTACCATTGGACTAGCGCAGGATGAGCAGTTCTTC.

J is TRBJ2-1 and V is TRBV10-3, with a possible D match to TRBD1 (5 bases). The CDR3 totals 14 residues. Germline lookup yields CDR1 ENHRY and CDR2 SYGVKD. Trimming took 8 bases from V and 3 from J, leaving 14 bases between them. CDR3 nucleotide sequence: TGTGCCATCGGACGACAGATAAGCTACAATGAGCAGTTCTTC. This sequence encodes CAIGRQISYNEQFF.

There are a few counts of this clonotype. The chain employs TRBV7-2 and TRBJ1-1, with D unresolved. The ends were cut back, 5 bases at V and 1 base at J, with 8 bases in the middle. This CDR3 comprises 13 residues. CDR1 and CDR2 from the germline V gene are SGHTA and FQGNSA. CDR3 in DNA: TGTGCCAGCAGCCCGGACCCGAACACTGAAGCTTTCTTT. As protein: CASSPDPNTEAFF.

A word on this clonotype: This clone may be a read error of a much larger clone one base away. This sequence joins TRBV27 and TRBJ2-1; 10 bases are shared with TRBD1. CDR3 length: 14 residues. With 6 bases clipped from V and 9 bases from J, the junction kept 8 bases outside the gene matches. Germline-derived CDR1 and CDR2 are MNHEY and SMNVEV (reference sequence). CDR3 nucleotides: TGTGCCAGCAGACCTCCAGACAGGGGGCTTGAGCAGTTCTTC. This translates into CASRPPDRGLEQFF.

This clonotype was seen a few times. The chain is built from TRBV5-1 and TRBJ1-2, with 12 bases identical to TRBD1. After removal of 0 bases from V and 2 bases from J, the junction contained 2 bases not matched to a gene. Germline-derived CDR1 and CDR2 are SGHRS and YFSETQ. The CDR3 has 16 amino acids. CDR3 region: CASSLDGTGGNYGYTF. The CDR3 coding sequence is TGCGCCAGCAGCTTGGATGGGACAGGGGGCAACTATGGCTACACCTTC.

As for this clonotype: Given a much more abundant clone one base away, this may be a read error. The rearrangement uses TRBV11-3 and TRBJ2-1, with D possibly matching TRBD2 (5 bases). The J call may be mistaken, given a closer DNA end match to TRBJ2-7. CDR1 and CDR2 (germline): SGHNT, YENEEA. The CDR3 sequence is 15 residues long. The CDR3, as DNA: TGTGCCAGCAGCTTAGGAGAGGGTTCCTACAATGAGCAGTACTTC. This codes for CASSLGEGSYNEQYF.

V and J are TRBV10-3 and TRBJ2-5, with D perhaps TRBD1 (6 bases). V was cut by 0 bases and J by 3 bases, with 11 bases left in between. The CDR3 totals 15 residues. CDR1 and CDR2 (germline): ENHRY, SYGVKD. The CDR3 DNA reads TGTGCCATCAGTGAGTCTGCGGCAGGGGAAGAGACCCAGTACTTC. Translated, it gives CAISESAAGEETQYF.

The V call is TRBV4-3, the J call TRBJ2-1; D may match TRBD1 or TRBD2 (6 bases each). The germline V and J ends were trimmed by 4 bases and 8 bases, with 15 bases remaining between them. The CDR3 is 14 residues long. In germline, CDR1 is LGHNA, CDR2 YSLEER. The CDR3 loop reads CASSPRSGEDEQFF. CDR3 bases: TGCGCCAGCAGCCCCCGTTCAGGGGAGGATGAGCAGTTCTTC.

This clonotype was counted at least ten times. This chain joins TRBV7-2 and TRBJ1-2; D might be TRBD1 (6 bases). Germline V gene lookup returns CDR1 SGHTA and CDR2 FQGNSA. The CDR3 has 13 amino acids. Between the trimmed V and J ends, which lost 3 bases and 7 bases, there was a span of 12 bases. This chain's CDR3 is CASSFGAGVGYTF. The CDR3 DNA reads as TGTGCCAGCAGCTTTGGGGCAGGGGTTGGCTACACCTTC.

This rearrangement joins TRBV28 to TRBJ1-2, with D perhaps matching TRBD1 (5 bases). The germline V and J ends were trimmed by 10 bases and 8 bases, with 17 bases remaining between them. This CDR3 has 12 amino acids. From germline, CDR1 is MDHEN and CDR2 SYDVKM. The CDR3: CATNSGPGGYTF. Here the CDR3 DNA reads TGTGCCACCAATTCGGGGCCGGGAGGCTACACCTTC.

This sequence joins TRBV7-2 and TRBJ2-3; the D call may be TRBD1 or TRBD2 (5 bases each). CDR1 SGHTA and CDR2 FQGNSA come from the germline V gene. V was clipped by 1 base and J by 2 bases, with 13 bases between them. The CDR3 is 16 amino acids. The CDR3 nucleotides are TGTGCCAGCAGCTTAGGTTACGGGGCCTTCACAGATACGCAGTATTTT. Protein product: CASSLGYGAFTDTQYF.

V gene TRBV2 combines with J gene TRBJ2-1; D remains ambiguous. The CDR3 has 11 amino acids. V was shortened by 3 bases and J by 8 bases, with 5 bases between the two germline ends. Germline assignment: CDR1 SNHLY and CDR2 FYNNEI. This chain's CDR3 is CASSDPDEQFF. DNA of the CDR3: TGTGCCAGCAGTGATCCGGATGAGCAGTTCTTC.

This clonotype was counted a few times. The chain combines TRBV5-1 with TRBJ2-2; D not resolved. The length of the CDR3 is 15 residues. Trimming left V 0 bases short and J 4 bases short, with 10 bases between. Germline assignment: CDR1 SGHRS and CDR2 YFSETQ. The chain's CDR3 is CASSLVALPTGELFF. The CDR3 DNA reads as TGCGCCAGCAGCTTGGTGGCGCTCCCCACCGGGGAGCTGTTTTTT.

The chain carries TRBV7-2 and TRBJ2-5; no definite D call. V was pared by 5 bases and J by 5 bases, with 9 bases between. This CDR3 contains 12 residues. CDR1 is SGHTA, CDR2 FQGNSA, per germline. The CDR3 here is CASSRYDETQYF. The CDR3 DNA is TGTGCCAGCAGCCGTTACGACGAGACCCAGTACTTC.

The rearrangement uses TRBV29-1 and TRBJ2-7; D unresolved. The J call is uncertain, as TRBJ2-5 better fits the DNA end. CDR1 SQVTM and CDR2 ANQGSEA come from the germline V gene. The CDR3 totals 13 residues. The CDR3 DNA is TGCAGCGCCTTGGGTTATCGTGGGGAGACCCAGTACTTC. It yields the protein CSALGYRGETQYF.

Ten or more counts support this clonotype. This chain joins TRBV6-6 and TRBJ1-2, with a weak D call TRBD1 (6 bases). Germline lookup yields CDR1 MNHNY and CDR2 SVGAGI (reference sequence). With 5 bases removed from V and 6 bases from J, the gap between germline ends came to 10 bases. This CDR3 contains 12 residues. This chain's CDR3 is CASSPGAHGYTF. In DNA, the CDR3 is TGTGCCAGCAGTCCAGGGGCGCATGGCTACACCTTC.

This clonotype was seen once. The chain links TRBV5-1 to TRBJ1-4; D might be TRBD1 (5 bases). V was trimmed by 5 bases and J by 5 bases, leaving 10 bases between them. The CDR3 runs 13 residues. CDR1 SGHRS and CDR2 YFSETQ come from the germline V gene. CDR3 region: CASRGPMNEKLFF. The DNA of the CDR3 is TGCGCCAGCAGGGGACCGATGAATGAAAAACTGTTTTTT.

The V gene is TRBV12-3 or TRBV12-4, the J gene TRBJ2-5, with TRBD1 as a possible D gene (6 bases). This CDR3 has 17 amino acids. Trimming cost V 1 base and J 4 bases, with 19 bases left between them. CDR3 coding DNA: TGTGCCAGCAGTTTAGGAGGGACACGGAGACACCCAGAGACCCAGTACTTC. This encodes CASSLGGTRRHPETQYF.

This sequence joins TRBV7-6 and TRBJ2-2, with D hard to call. This CDR3 has 14 residues. Germline values: CDR1 SGHVS, CDR2 FNYEAQ. The V end lost 1 base, the J end lost 7 bases, and 10 bases lay between the germline ends. This CDR3 reads CASSLVGVVGELFF. In DNA form, the CDR3 reads TGTGCCAGCAGCTTAGTTGGGGTTGTCGGGGAGCTGTTTTTT.

V and J are TRBV20-1 and TRBJ2-5; 10 nucleotides line up with TRBD1. The J call may be in error: the DNA end matches TRBJ2-7 better. CDR1 DFQATT and CDR2 SNEGSKA come from the germline V gene (reference sequence). This CDR3 has 15 amino acids. The CDR3 sequence: CSARGQGASIGEQYF. The CDR3 DNA is TGCAGTGCTAGAGGACAGGGGGCCTCTATTGGCGAGCAGTACTTC.

The chain is built from TRBV20-1 and TRBJ1-1; D call uncertain. Deletions cut 3 bases from V and 8 bases from J, with 10 bases between. Germline V CDR1 and CDR2: DFQATT, SNEGSKA (reference sequence). The CDR3 is 11 residues long. CDR3 DNA: TGCAGTGCTAGGGAACGCTCGGAAGCTTTCTTT. Amino acid sequence: CSARERSEAFF.